Listed below are T cell receptor beta chains from one sample, sequenced in a study of T cells in Graves' hyperthyroidism and ophthalmopathy. TCRdb itself ran the multiplex PCR reads through MiXCR, one entry per CDR3 protein. The sample lists 350,000 to 400,000 distinct CDR3 sequences, approximately 13% occurring once. Source material: blood. The receptors shown here come from a woman in her sixties or seventies with Graves' hyperthyroidism. Both conserved end residues are trimmed from each CDR3.

TRBJ2-7 TRBV6-1 ASSEAQAASYEQY
TRBJ2-3 TRBV19 ASSEGFSGSSDTQY
TRBJ2-1 TRBV9 ASSVSSEAPNEQF
TRBJ2-7 TRBV29-1 SVEDPPGTSGGDYEQY
TRBJ2-5 TRBV4-1 ASSRQAGVKETQY
TRBJ1-2 TRBV20-1 SARDRGTYGYT
TRBJ2-1 TRBV30 AWSSGLAENEQF
TRBJ2-2 TRBV5-5 ASSFYSITGELF
TRBJ1-4 TRBV6-6 ASSYLGRNEKLF
TRBJ1-6 TRBV27 ASRPTDRHSPLH
TRBJ2-6 TRBV7-9 ASSRRDRGRSGANVLT
TRBJ2-6 TRBV7-9 ASSFSTGPGANVLT
TRBJ1-2 TRBV6-2/TRBV6-3 ASNTGSYGYT
TRBJ2-1 TRBV11-2 ASRDNEQF
TRBJ2-1 TRBV20-1 SAGPGTREYEQF
TRBJ2-1 TRBV11-3 ASSHSTNEQF
TRBJ2-2 TRBV20-1 SARREALNTGELF
TRBJ2-5 TRBV20-1 SARELAQETQY
TRBJ1-1 TRBV12-5 ASGERGAEAF
TRBJ2-5 TRBV5-1 ASHRGDRSSETQY
TRBJ1-1 TRBV2 ASLRGLNTEAF
TRBJ2-3 TRBV11-2 ASSLGPGGPDTQY
TRBJ2-2 TRBV7-2 ASGGLAGGHGELF
TRBJ2-5 TRBV7-8 ASSLGRFRETQY
TRBJ2-5 TRBV18 ASSPVAGEETQY
TRBJ2-7 TRBV11-2 ASSFFSDPYEQY
TRBJ2-1 TRBV3-1 ASSQAGLAGDYNEQF
TRBJ1-1 TRBV12-3/TRBV12-4 ASRNRDRNTEAF
TRBJ1-4 TRBV30 AWSAPGGTNEKLF
TRBJ1-4 TRBV28 ASSYQRYNEKLF
TRBJ2-1 TRBV20-1 SARDAVNGGSSYNEQF
TRBJ1-5 TRBV30 AWSYDRGNQPQH
TRBJ1-2 TRBV6-1 ASRQGTYGYT
TRBJ2-1 TRBV24-1 AISGTGAVNEQF
TRBJ2-3 TRBV7-3 ASSPRGRERTDTQY
TRBJ2-1 TRBV7-9 ASSLDLGWNEQF
TRBJ2-5 TRBV28 ASSHYWNAPPSDQETQY
TRBJ2-7 TRBV11-2 ASSFSGGTYEQY
TRBJ1-1 TRBV30 AWKGQGYGTEAF
TRBJ2-1 TRBV3-1 PSSQGGFEQF
TRBJ2-7 TRBV28 ASSSMTGRYEQY